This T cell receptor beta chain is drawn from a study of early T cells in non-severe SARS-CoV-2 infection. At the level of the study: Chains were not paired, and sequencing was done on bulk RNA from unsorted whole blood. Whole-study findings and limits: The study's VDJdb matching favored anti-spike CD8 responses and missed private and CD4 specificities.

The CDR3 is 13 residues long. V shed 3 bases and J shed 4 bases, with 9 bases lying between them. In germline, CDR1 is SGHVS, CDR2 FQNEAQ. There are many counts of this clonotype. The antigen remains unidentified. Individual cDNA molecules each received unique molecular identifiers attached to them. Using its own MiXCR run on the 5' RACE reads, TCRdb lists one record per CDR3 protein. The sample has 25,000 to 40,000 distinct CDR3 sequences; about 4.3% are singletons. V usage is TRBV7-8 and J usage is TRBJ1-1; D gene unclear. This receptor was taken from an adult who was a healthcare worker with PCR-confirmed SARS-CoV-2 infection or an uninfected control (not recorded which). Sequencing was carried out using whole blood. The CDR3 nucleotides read TGTGCCAGCAGCTTGGTGGTGTCCACTGAAGCTTTCTTT. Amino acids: CASSLVVSTEAFF.